This entry describes one T cell receptor (beta chain). One entry per CDR3 protein, called by TCRdb with MiXCR from the RT-PCR reads. The data show 530,000 or so distinct CDR3 sequences, 12% seen once. CDR3 length: 15 amino acids. Losses at the gene ends were 4 bases for V and 3 bases for J; bases not matched to a gene: 4. Germline-derived CDR1 and CDR2 are SGHRS and YFSETQ. The data derive from a study of response to subunit inactivated influenza vaccine. The sample in question was PBMCs from blood, obtained on the day of vaccination. The rearrangement joins TRBV5-1 to TRBJ1-4; 9 positions match TRBD1. The clonotype comes from a middle-aged man who received an inactivated influenza vaccine. In nucleotides, the CDR3 is TGCGCCAGCAGCCGGGGACAGGGACCTAATGAAAAACTGTTTTTT. It yields the protein CASSRGQGPNEKLFF.